These 28 T cell receptor beta chains share one sample of origin, sequenced in a study of T cell responses to AZD1222 COVID-19 vaccine. Produced via immunoSEQ multiplex PCR; TCRdb's table is partial and in-frame only. The sample has about 130,000 clones, roughly 85% seen once; the top ten hold around a sixth. This sample comprised peripheral blood, obtained on day 0 of MenACWY control vaccination. The receptors come from an adult in good health.

This clone was counted a few times. J is TRBJ1-4 and V is TRBV25-1; the D is unclear. V was pared by 10 bases and J by 8 bases, with 17 bases between. This CDR3 comprises 13 residues. Germline V CDR1 and CDR2: MGHDK, SYGVNS. This CDR3 is CANPGSPREKLFF. DNA of the CDR3: TGTGCCAACCCCGGGTCTCCGCGGGAAAAACTGTTTTTT.

Only a few counts were recorded for this clone. The rearrangement uses TRBV3-1 (or the pseudogene TRBV3-2) and TRBJ1-1, with 11 bases that match TRBD1. Trimming took 4 bases from V and 0 from J; bases not matched to a gene: 4. In germline, CDR1 is LGHDT, CDR2 YNNKEL (reference sequence). CDR3 length: 16 residues. In DNA, the CDR3 is TGTGCCAGCAGCCCCCGGACAGGGGGCTTGAACACTGAAGCTTTCTTT. It translates to CASSPRTGGLNTEAFF.

The CDR3 here is CASSVTPATNEKLFF. The DNA of the CDR3 is TGTGCCAGCAGCGTAACACCTGCAACTAATGAAAAACTGTTTTTT. The genes are TRBV3-1 (or the pseudogene TRBV3-2) and TRBJ1-4; D not resolved. Trimming cost V 5 bases and J 0 bases, with 10 bases left between them. This CDR3 has 15 residues. Germline CDR1 and CDR2: LGHDT and YNNKEL (reference sequence).

J is TRBJ1-2 and V is TRBV7-9; the match to TRBD1 covers 7 bases. The germline CDR1 and CDR2 sequences are SEHNR and FQNEAQ (reference sequence). The V and J ends lost 4 bases and 7 bases, in that order; junction bases with no gene match: 6. The CDR3 spans 13 residues. The CDR3 loop reads CASSSDRVGGYTF. Written as DNA, the CDR3 is TGTGCCAGCAGCTCTGACAGGGTCGGTGGCTACACCTTC.

CDR3 in DNA: TGTGCCAGCAGCTCCGCGGGATTCTCTGGAAACACCATATATTTT. The encoded protein is CASSSAGFSGNTIYF. This chain links TRBV7-2 with TRBJ1-3; no clear D gene. This CDR3 region has 15 residues. The ends were cut back, 4 bases at V and 0 bases at J, with 10 bases in the middle. Looked up from germline, CDR1 is SGHTA and CDR2 is FQGNSA.

For the CDR3, the DNA is TGCGCCAGCAGCTCGGGACTAGGTCCCCCCGAGCAGTACTTC. This gives the protein CASSSGLGPPEQYF. The V and J genes are TRBV5-1 and TRBJ2-7; 8 nucleotides agree with TRBD2. Trimming at V came to 3 bases and at J to 6 bases, leaving 8 bases not matched to a gene. This CDR3 has 14 residues. Germline CDR1 reads SGHRS; CDR2 reads YFSETQ.

The rearrangement uses TRBV4-1 and TRBJ2-4; the match to TRBD2 covers 10 bases. The V and J ends lost 0 bases and 3 bases, in that order; junction bases with no gene match: 5. This CDR3 comprises 17 residues. Germline CDR1 is MGHRA and CDR2 is YSYEKL. CDR3 DNA: TGCGCCAGCAGCCAAGAGGGACTAGCGATAGGCAAAAACATTCAGTACTTC. Translation gives CASSQEGLAIGKNIQYF.

This clone appeared once. The rearrangement joins TRBV20-1 to TRBJ2-1; 11 positions match TRBD2. J was trimmed by 0 bases and V by 3 bases; bases with no gene match: 4. Germline assignment: CDR1 DFQATT and CDR2 SNEGSKA (reference sequence). The CDR3 loop spans 16 amino acids. This CDR3 reads CSASDSGGGSYNEQFF. The CDR3 region has the DNA TGCAGTGCTAGTGATAGCGGGGGGGGCTCCTACAATGAGCAGTTCTTC.

V gene TRBV2 combines with J gene TRBJ2-3, with TRBD2 identical over 12 bases. Germline values: CDR1 SNHLY, CDR2 FYNNEI. The V gene end was trimmed by 4 bases and the J gene end by 1 base; junction bases not matched to a gene: 6. The length of the CDR3 is 17 residues. The CDR3 DNA sequence: TGTGCCAGCAGTGCGAGACTAGCGGGAGTGGGCACAGATACGCAGTATTTT. As protein: CASSARLAGVGTDTQYF.

This rearrangement joins TRBV15 to TRBJ2-2; D ambiguous. The germline V gene encodes CDR1 LNHNV and CDR2 YYDKDF (reference sequence). Trimming took off 0 bases at V and 5 bases at J, with 10 bases between the two ends. This CDR3 region has 15 residues. CDR3 nucleotides: TGTGCCACCAGCAGAGACGCCTCTCGAACCGGGGAGCTGTTTTTT. The encoded protein is CATSRDASRTGELFF. Full variable domain (remainder filled in from reference TRBV15 and TRBJ2-2): DAMVIQNPRYQVTQFGKPVTLSCSQTLNHNVMYWYQQKSSQAPKLLFHYYDKDFNNEADTPDNFQSRRPNTSFCFLDIRSPGLGDTAMYLCATSRDASRTGELFFGEGSRLTVL.

This clone showed up just a few times. The chain links TRBV5-1 to TRBJ2-2; possibly TRBD2 for D (7 bases). This CDR3 is built from 16 residues. The V end lost 0 bases, the J end lost 10 bases, and 19 bases lay between the germline ends. Germline values: CDR1 SGHRS, CDR2 YFSETQ. CDR3 coding DNA: TGCGCCAGCAGCTTGGCCTTGGGGGGGCCAGGGGTGGAGCTGTTTTTT. Translating gives CASSLALGGPGVELFF.

The CDR3 DNA reads TGTGCCATCAGTGTAGCGGGAGGGCAGAACGAGCAGTACTTC. It encodes CAISVAGGQNEQYF. The rearrangement joins TRBV10-3 to TRBJ2-7; TRBD2 matches 11 bases. The CDR3 consists of 14 residues. Trimming at V came to 4 bases and at J to 5 bases, leaving 4 bases not matched to a gene. Germline values: CDR1 ENHRY, CDR2 SYGVKD.

This chain connects TRBV3-1 (or the pseudogene TRBV3-2) to TRBJ1-5, with 8 bases identical to TRBD1. CDR3 length: 14 amino acids. With V trimmed by 5 bases and J by 6 bases, 6 bases remained unmatched. Germline V gene sequence: CDR1 LGHDT, CDR2 YNNKEL (reference sequence). As DNA, the CDR3 is TGTGCCAGCAGCAATGGACAGGGAGGTCAGCCCCAGCATTTT. Its translation: CASSNGQGGQPQHF.

The CDR3 DNA reads TGTGCCACCAGTGATAACAGGGACGAGCAGTACTTC. This encodes CATSDNRDEQYF. This sequence joins TRBV24-1 and TRBJ2-7; maybe TRBD1 (6 bases). The CDR3 totals 12 residues. CDR1 is KGHDR, CDR2 SFDVKD, per germline. V shed 3 bases and J shed 5 bases, with 7 bases lying between them.

This clone occurred a few times. The chain is built from TRBV10-2 and TRBJ2-7; 15 bases match TRBD2. Germline CDR1 is WSHSY and CDR2 is SAAADI. Trimming removed 4 bases from V and 8 bases from J; junction bases left unmatched: 9. The length of the CDR3 is 16 residues. As DNA, the CDR3 is TGCGCCAGCAGTGGGCAAGGGACTAGCGGGAGGTCCCAGCAGTACTTC. Its translation: CASSGQGTSGRSQQYF.

The J gene is TRBJ1-1, the V gene TRBV30; D gene uncertain. Germline CDR1 and CDR2: GTSNPN and SVGIG (reference sequence). V lost 0 bases, J lost 3 bases, and 8 bases lay in between. CDR3 length: 13 amino acids. The CDR3 loop reads CAWSVRADTEAFF. CDR3 sequence (DNA): TGTGCCTGGAGTGTAAGGGCGGACACTGAAGCTTTCTTT.

CDR3 nucleotides: TGTGCCAGCAGTTTAGTACAGGGTAGCTATGGCTACACCTTC. Protein: CASSLVQGSYGYTF. The V call is TRBV28, the J call TRBJ1-2, with D possibly being TRBD1 (6 bases). The CDR3 spans 14 residues. V lost 2 bases and J 4 bases, leaving 11 bases between the germline ends. Germline lookup yields CDR1 MDHEN and CDR2 SYDVKM.

J is TRBJ2-5 and V is TRBV11-2; the D gene is possibly TRBD2 (5 bases). V gave up 1 base and J gave up 3 bases, with 9 bases separating them. CDR3 size: 14 residues. Germline CDR1 SGHAT, CDR2 FQNNGV. CDR3 in DNA: TGTGCCAGCAGCTTAGGGCTAGCAGAAGAGACCCAGTACTTC. Residues: CASSLGLAEETQYF.

This clone was counted between two and nine times. The chain recombines TRBV10-3 with TRBJ1-6; D is uncertain. The V gene lost 3 bases and the J gene lost 7 bases, with 4 bases spanning the gap. The CDR3 contains 12 residues. Germline CDR1 and CDR2: ENHRY and SYGVKD. For the CDR3, the DNA is TGTGCCATCAGTGAAAAGAATTCACCCCTCCACTTT. As protein: CAISEKNSPLHF.

This clone was found a few times. The chain carries TRBV7-6 and TRBJ2-7, with a tentative D call TRBD1 (6 bases). Germline V gene data show CDR1 as SGHVS and CDR2 as FNYEAQ. There are 15 residues in the CDR3. V was clipped by 2 bases and J by 3 bases, with 14 bases between them. Here the CDR3 reads CASSLSDRGNYEQYF. The CDR3 nucleotides are TGTGCCAGCAGCTTATCGGACAGAGGAAACTACGAGCAGTACTTC.

V usage is TRBV29-1 and J usage is TRBJ2-7, with a possible D match to TRBD2 (5 bases). The V gene lost 4 bases and the J gene lost 0 bases, with 10 bases spanning the gap. The CDR3 sequence is 13 residues long. Per the germline V gene, CDR1 is SQVTM and CDR2 is ANQGSEA. The CDR3 bases are TGCAGCGTTGTAGTCGGGAACTCCTACGAGCAGTACTTC. Its translation: CSVVVGNSYEQYF.

The genes are TRBV6-5 and TRBJ2-1; 8 bases agree with TRBD2. Germline CDR1 is MNHEY and CDR2 is SVGAGI. There are 15 residues in the CDR3. The ends lost 8 bases at V and 9 bases at J; junction bases unmatched: 15. CDR3 in DNA: TGTGCCAGCCTTGGGCTAGCGGGCCCGGGGGGTGAGCAGTTCTTC. Amino acids: CASLGLAGPGGEQFF.

J is TRBJ2-1 and V is TRBV7-2, with TRBD1 matching 9 bases. This CDR3 contains 14 residues. Germline V gene sequence: CDR1 SGHTA, CDR2 FQGNSA. The ends lost 5 bases at V and 7 bases at J; junction bases unmatched: 6. DNA of the CDR3: TGTGCCAGCAGCGGCCGGGACAGGGTGAATGAGCAGTTCTTC. Encoded protein: CASSGRDRVNEQFF.

This chain connects TRBV27 to TRBJ2-7; 13 nucleotides agree with TRBD2. Looked up from germline, CDR1 is MNHEY and CDR2 is SMNVEV (reference sequence). CDR3 length: 18 residues. Trimming removed 3 bases from V and 5 bases from J; junction bases left unmatched: 13. The CDR3 protein is CASSFPGTSGNIGNEQYF. CDR3 DNA sequence: TGTGCCAGCAGTTTCCCAGGGACTAGCGGGAATATTGGCAACGAGCAGTACTTC.

The rearrangement links TRBV9 to TRBJ1-2; D is unclear. CDR1 is SGDLS, CDR2 YYNGEE, per germline. With 4 bases removed from V and 4 bases from J, the gap between germline ends came to 11 bases. CDR3 length equals 13 residues. CDR3 sequence reads: CASSPFGPYGYTF. The CDR3 nucleotides read TGTGCCAGCAGCCCCTTCGGGCCCTATGGCTACACCTTC. The full variable domain, rest sourced from reference TRBV9 and TRBJ1-2, is DSGVTQTPKHLITATGQRVTLRCSPRSGDLSVYWYQQSLDQGLQFLIQYYNGEERAKGNILERFSAQQFPDLHSELNLSSLELGDSALYFCASSPFGPYGYTFGSGTRLTVV.

This clone has just one count. The chain employs TRBV4-1 and TRBJ1-3; possible D gene TRBD1, 6 bases. From germline, CDR1 is MGHRA and CDR2 YSYEKL. The CDR3 covers 15 residues. Trimming left V 3 bases short and J 1 base short, with 10 bases between. The CDR3 protein is CASSHTGTSGNTIYF. Written as DNA, the CDR3 is TGCGCCAGCAGCCATACCGGGACATCTGGAAACACCATATATTTT.

The V gene is TRBV2, the J gene TRBJ1-3; TRBD1 might be the D (5 bases). This CDR3 spans 14 amino acids. The germline CDR1 and CDR2 sequences are SNHLY and FYNNEI. Trimming removed 6 bases from V and 2 bases from J, with 11 bases in between. The DNA for the CDR3 is TGTGCCAGCAGGACGGGGCCGGCTGGAAACACCATATATTTT. This gives the protein CASRTGPAGNTIYF.

This clone was seen more than once but under ten times. The CDR3 reads CASPRGNVNTEAFF. In DNA form, the CDR3 reads TGTGCCAGCCCACGAGGGAATGTGAACACTGAAGCTTTCTTT. The chain uses TRBV6-5 and TRBJ1-1; no reliable D call. Germline values: CDR1 MNHEY, CDR2 SVGAGI. Deletions cut 8 bases from V and 0 bases from J, with 13 bases between. The CDR3 length is 14 residues.